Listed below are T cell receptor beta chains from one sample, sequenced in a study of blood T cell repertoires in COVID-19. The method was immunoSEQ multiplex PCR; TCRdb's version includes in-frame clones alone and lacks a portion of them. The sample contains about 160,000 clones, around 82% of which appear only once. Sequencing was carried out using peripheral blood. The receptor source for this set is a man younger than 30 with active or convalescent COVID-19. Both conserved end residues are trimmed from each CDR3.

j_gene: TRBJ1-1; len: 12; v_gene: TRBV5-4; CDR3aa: ASSRQGLDTEAF
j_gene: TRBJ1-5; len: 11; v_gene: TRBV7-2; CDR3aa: ASSPQGREPQH
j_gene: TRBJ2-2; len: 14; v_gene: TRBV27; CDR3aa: ASSLYTSLSTGELF
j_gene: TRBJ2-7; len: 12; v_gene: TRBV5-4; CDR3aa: ASSLGQGINEQY
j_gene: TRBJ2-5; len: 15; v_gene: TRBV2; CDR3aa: ASSESPSGGALETQY
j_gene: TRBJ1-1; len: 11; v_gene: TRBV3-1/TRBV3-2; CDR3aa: ASSQGANTEAF
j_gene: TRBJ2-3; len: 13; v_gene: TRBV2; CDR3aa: ASSEDRGATDTQY
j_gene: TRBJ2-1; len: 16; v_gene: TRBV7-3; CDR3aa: ASSPQRTSGWRHNEQF
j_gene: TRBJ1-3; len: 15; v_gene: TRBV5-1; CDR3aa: ASSLYGTDSSGNTIY
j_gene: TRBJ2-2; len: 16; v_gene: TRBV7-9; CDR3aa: ASSHPTSGGTNTGELF
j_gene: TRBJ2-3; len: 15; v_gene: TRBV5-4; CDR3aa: ASSLGTSGGAVDTQY
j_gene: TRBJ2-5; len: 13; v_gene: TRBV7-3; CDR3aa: ASSPRQGGQETQY
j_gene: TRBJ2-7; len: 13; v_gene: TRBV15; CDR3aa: ATSRDRASVYEQY
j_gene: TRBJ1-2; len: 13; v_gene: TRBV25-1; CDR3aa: ASSAVGAGNYGYT
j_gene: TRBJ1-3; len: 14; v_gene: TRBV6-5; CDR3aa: ASSSTGHPSGNTIY
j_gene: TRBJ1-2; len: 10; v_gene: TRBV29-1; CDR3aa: SVVTGDYGYT
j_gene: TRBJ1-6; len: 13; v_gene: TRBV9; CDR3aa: ASSPMTGGNSPLH
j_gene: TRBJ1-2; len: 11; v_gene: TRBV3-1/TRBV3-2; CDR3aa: ASSSWTGYGYT
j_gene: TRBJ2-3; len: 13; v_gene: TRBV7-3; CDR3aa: ASSLWAGGPDTQY
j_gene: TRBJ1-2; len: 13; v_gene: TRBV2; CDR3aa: ASSKADPGNYGYT
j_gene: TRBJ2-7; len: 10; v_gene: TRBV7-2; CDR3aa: ASSLALGEQY
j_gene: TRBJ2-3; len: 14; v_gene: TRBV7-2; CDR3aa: ASSLVVGGGTDTQY
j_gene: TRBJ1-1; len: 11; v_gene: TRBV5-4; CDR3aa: ASSLAVNTEAF
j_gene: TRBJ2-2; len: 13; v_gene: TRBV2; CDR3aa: ASSGTTLASGELF
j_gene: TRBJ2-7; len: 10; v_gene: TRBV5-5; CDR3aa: ASSRVSSEQY
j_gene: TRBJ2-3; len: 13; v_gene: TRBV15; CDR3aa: ATSRDLDNTDTQY
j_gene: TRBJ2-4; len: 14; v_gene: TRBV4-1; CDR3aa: ASSHSLGPRGNIQY
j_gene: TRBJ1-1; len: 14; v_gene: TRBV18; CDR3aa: ASSPARGNANTEAF
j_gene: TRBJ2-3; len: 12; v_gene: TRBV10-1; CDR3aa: ASRGAGSTDTQY
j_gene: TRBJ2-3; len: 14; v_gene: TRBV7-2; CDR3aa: ASSGRTSGNTDTQY
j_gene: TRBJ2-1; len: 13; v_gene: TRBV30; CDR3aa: AWNSGGSSYNEQF
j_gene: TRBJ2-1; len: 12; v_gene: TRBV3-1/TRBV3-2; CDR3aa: ASTVLIQGSEQF
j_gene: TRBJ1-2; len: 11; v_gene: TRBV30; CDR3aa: AWRWGAIYGYT
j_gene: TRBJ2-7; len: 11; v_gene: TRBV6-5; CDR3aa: ASSFGRAYEQY
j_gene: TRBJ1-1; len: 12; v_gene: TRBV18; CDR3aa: ASSPDRWNTEAF
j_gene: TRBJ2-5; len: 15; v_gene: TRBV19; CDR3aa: ASSKTSGTGGRGTQY